The clone carrying this TCR beta chain appeared many times. What it binds is unknown. Conversion of TCR transcripts into cDNA relied on 5'RACE template switching, which added a universal primer site and UMIs. TCRdb reanalysed the 5' RACE reads using MiXCR and keeps one entry per CDR3 protein. The sample comprises 68,000 or so distinct CDR3 sequences, 5% to 8% of which are singletons, and 37% rests with the top ten. This specimen belongs to a study of T cells after yellow fever vaccination. Study background: Preparation of fractions with low cell numbers was performed using SMART-Seq v4 Ultra Low Input.

Trimming removed 0 bases from V and 3 bases from J, with 8 bases in between. The CDR3 consists of 14 residues. Germline V lookup: CDR1 MNHEY, CDR2 SVGAGI. Findings and caveats of the study: Some clonotypes, a small share, were shared between CD4 and CD8 compartments.

The genes are TRBV6-5 and TRBJ1-1; no reliable D call. This clonotype originated in a man aged 18 to 29 who received the YFV17D yellow fever vaccine. Sequencing was performed on CD8+ T cells sorted from PBMCs, taken about 41 days after the first yellow fever vaccination. This CDR3 is CASSYSAVYTEAFF. The CDR3 DNA follows: TGTGCCAGCAGTTACTCCGCGGTCTACACTGAAGCTTTCTTT.